This T cell receptor beta chain was documented in a study of neurological immune-mediated disorders. The study's findings and limits: Multiple sclerosis was found to have the least TCR clonal expansion, below healthy controls, and HTLV-1-associated myelopathy the most.

Time point: longitudinal time-point 3. The study used blood bank volunteers in Maryland, USA, as healthy controls. The unsorted libraries were made from 2 million PBMCs kept at -80 C. The team produced cDNA through 5'RACE using 10-nucleotide random UMIs. TCRdb called the 5' RACE reads again in MiXCR, with one record for every CDR3 protein. Among about 53,000 distinct CDR3 sequences, roughly 8.8% were seen once, and the ten largest hold roughly 2%. CDR3 length: 15 residues. The V gene's germline CDR1 is MGHRA and CDR2 YSYEKL. V dropped 1 base and J dropped 0 bases, with 6 bases sitting between them. This clonotype occurred many times. Its target is not known.

This sequence originates from a woman in her 40s in good health. This chain uses TRBV4-1 with TRBJ1-4; D gene unclear. Specimen: PBMCs. CDR3: CASSQGPSTNEKLFF. CDR3 nucleotide sequence: TGCGCCAGCAGCCAAGGACCTTCAACTAATGAAAAACTGTTTTTT.